The T cell receptor (beta chain) under discussion was sequenced for a study of shared clonotypes between healthy human individuals (dated by TCRdb to the early 2020s). For the study in its entirety: A couple of women and a few men aged 18 to 49 years were included in the cohort. Per donor, three plates each were used for CD4 naive and CD4 memory, two for CD8 naive, and one for CD8 memory. The study deeply sequenced blood TCR repertoires of about 5 healthy adults to estimate repertoire size and the extent of clonotype sharing between individuals. To increase sequencing depth and limit assay-specific biases, different laboratories used diverse techniques to prepare libraries and sequence TCR repertoires. Leukapheresis yielded between about 0.94 and 8.9 billion PBMCs per donor.

This clone was recorded only once. The antigen it binds to is not known. No clone much larger than this one lies a single base away; base qualities are absent. Points the paper makes about the study in general: Larger estimated clonotype richness was generally found for naive subsets than for memory subsets. Sharing across several donors was observed for around 4.8% of naive CD4, 3.5% of naive CD8, roughly 2.4% of memory CD4, and around 0.44% of memory CD8 clonotypes. Even with the large sequencing depth, rarefaction of the sorted-subset datasets indicated that sequencing was incomplete. The genetic and exposure-history diversity represented was limited by the small number of donors. Only blood was sampled, and tissue TCR repertoires likely differ from those in blood. Pairwise subsampling indicated that sequencing depth was expected to affect the degree of clonotype sharing among donors. Compared with non-shared clonotypes, clonotypes shared by all four sorted-subset donors had higher generation probabilities.

Using the deep immunoSEQ assay, multiplex PCR amplified TCR CDR3 regions from genomic DNA. Extracted genomic DNA from each cell subset was distributed evenly across all wells of several immunoSEQ 96-well plates, and each plate was treated as a replicate. For sorted subsets, 200 to 250 ng genomic DNA, equal to about 30,000 T cell genomes, was loaded into each replicate PCR. Purified libraries were quantified with a Qubit 3.0 fluorometer, sized on a Bioanalyzer 2100, and re-quantified with the KAPA Library Quantification kit. A separate single-read 150-cycle Illumina NextSeq 550 flow cell was used to sequence each immunoSEQ 96-well plate. For the original study's pipeline: Because the immunoSEQ output held only junctional sequences and lacked quality scores, the filtering could not match the filtering applied to full-length reads. Sequences were annotated with PyIR, a Python wrapper for IgBLAST v1.9, using IMGT germline references to assign V/J genes and CDR3. Reads were filtered out if the reads had weak V/J assignments (E-value above 1e-6), no CDR3, stop codons, out-of-frame junctions, or ambiguous translated residues. V3J clonotypes were defined as sequences sharing an identical inferred V gene, J gene, and CDR3 amino acid sequence. To compute the percentage overlap between repertoires, the number of shared unique clonotypes was divided by the size of the smaller repertoire. Repertoire richness was assessed with RTK rarefaction, the Chao1 estimator, and Recon v2.1 estimates of unobserved clonotypes. Generation probabilities for all TCRbeta clonotypes obtained by the gDNA method from four donors were computed using OLGA. The source is immuneACCESS, and TCRdb retained only in-frame sequences with V and J called. Part of the clones is not carried over; for the studies checked, unresolved V genes explain less than half of this, and the remainder is unexplained. D and trimming were read from the DNA, whereas the V and J calls and clone size are those reported in that table. This sample holds about 1,800,000 clones; about 95% were observed only once. The ten most abundant clones make up roughly 1% of the sample.

For the CD8 naive samples, CD45RO-negative cells were positively selected for CCR7, yielding a CD45RA+CCR7+ population from which TemRA cells were excluded. Healthy HIV-negative adults with no recently reported acute infections or vaccinations were included as donors. Only Caucasian adults living in Nashville, Tennessee, USA were represented among the donors. Blood was collected by leukapheresis, and PBMCs were isolated by Ficoll-Histopaque density gradient centrifugation and then cryopreserved in liquid nitrogen vapor phase. Analytical flow cytometry was used to check the purity and quantity of every magnetically sorted T cell population. From each sorted fraction, genomic DNA was isolated and quantified by UV absorbance on a Nanodrop 2000c. Trimming takes 4 bases from V and 4 bases from J, and the germline ends sit 22 bases apart. Inclusive of the bounding cysteine and phenylalanine, the CDR3 is 17 residues long. Just CDR3 DNA is preserved here, 51 bases in frame from base 1. CDR1 is given as LGHNA and CDR2 as YNFKEQ, both from the germline V gene.

This chain joins TRBV4-2 to TRBJ1-1, with an unclear D gene assignment. Sequencing input: naive CD8+ T cells sorted from blood. Sample cell subset or site, as interpreted from the label and publication: CD45RA+CCR7+. The sequence was obtained from a young man in good health. At the DNA level, the sequence is TGTGCCAGCAGCCCCGAGCTTACTGGGTCCGGGAGCACTGAAGCTTTCTTT. Translated, it gives CASSPELTGSGSTEAFF.